The 31 T cell receptor beta chains listed next were all sequenced from one sample in a study of tumor-infiltrating lymphocytes in primary liver carcinoma (dated by TCRdb to about 2017). RNA from unsorted whole blood was extracted with TRIzol reagent, and germline DNA was obtained with the DNeasy Blood & Tissue kit. Sequencing was carried out with an Illumina HiSeq 2500. TCRbeta-specific cDNA was reverse-transcribed from around 500 ng total RNA using a constant-region primer and ProtoScript II reverse transcriptase. Three nested multiplex PCR rounds, following a slightly modified ARM-PCR procedure, were used to build the TCRbeta libraries. Multiplex TRBV1-TRBV30 forward primers and a Cbeta reverse primer were used in the first two PCR rounds, each of which was run for about 10 cycles. The public reads were run again by TCRdb, first through fastp at Q25 and then through MiXCR, and only productive beta chains were kept. Here each entry gathers all rows of one CDR3 protein and keeps the most common genes and DNA. This sample holds about 320,000 distinct CDR3 sequences; about 50% were observed only once. 15% to 20% of the sample lies in the top ten.

The sample taken for sequencing was peripheral blood. The receptors shown here come from a woman in her twenties or thirties with primary liver carcinoma and hepatitis B virus infection.

The V call is TRBV30, the J call TRBJ2-7; possible D gene TRBD1, 6 bases. Trimming removed 0 bases from V and 10 bases from J, with 19 bases in between. Germline-derived CDR1 and CDR2 are GTSNPN and SVGIG (reference sequence). CDR3 size: 14 residues. The CDR3 region has the DNA TGTGCCTGGAGTGTTGGTGGGGGCGTCTCCCGACAGTACTTC. It codes for CAWSVGGGVSRQYF.

This rearrangement joins TRBV11-2 to TRBJ2-1, with TRBD2 identical over 10 bases. Germline V CDR1 and CDR2: SGHAT, FQNNGV. The CDR3 spans 16 residues. The CDR3 sequence: CVNSFTSGMVLNEQFF. CDR3 bases: TGTGTCAACAGCTTTACTAGCGGGATGGTCCTCAATGAGCAGTTCTTC.

With regard to this clonotype: Since a much larger clone is just one base distant, this may be a read error. The gene calls are TRBV4-2 and TRBJ2-7; D gene unclear. Germline loops: CDR1 LGHNA, CDR2 YNFKEQ. This CDR3 region has 12 residues. CDR3 region: CASSQELGEQNF. The CDR3 DNA sequence: TGTGCCAGCAGCCAAGAGCTAGGCGAGCAGAACTTC.

V gene TRBV11-2 combines with J gene TRBJ2-2, with 7 bases matching TRBD2. The CDR3 is 18 amino acids. Germline V lookup: CDR1 SGHAT, CDR2 FQNNGV. Losses at the gene ends were 11 bases for V and 4 bases for J; bases not matched to a gene: 22. The CDR3 loop is CAGKRASGSFLGTGELFF. CDR3 DNA sequence: TGTGCCGGCAAGAGGGCTAGCGGAAGTTTCTTAGGCACCGGGGAGCTGTTTTTT.

This sequence joins TRBV12-3 or TRBV12-4 and TRBJ2-1; tentative D call: TRBD2 (6 bases). V lost 7 bases, J lost 3 bases, and 13 bases lay in between. CDR3 size: 14 residues. CDR3 loop: CASNLGLHYNEQFF. The CDR3 DNA reads as TGTGCCAGCAACCTGGGACTTCACTACAATGAGCAGTTCTTC.

This clonotype was counted once. The germline gene is not matched at one end of the junction; a read error may be the cause. The V gene is TRBV11-2, the J gene TRBJ2-1, with a possible D match to TRBD2 (5 bases). The CDR3 loop spans 14 amino acids. In germline, CDR1 is SGHAT, CDR2 FQNNGV. The chain's CDR3 is CDSSLSGSYNEQFF. CDR3 bases: TGTGACAGCAGCTTAAGTGGGAGTTACAATGAGCAGTTCTTC.

The V gene is TRBV4-1, the J gene TRBJ1-5; D is perhaps TRBD1 (6 bases). Germline assignment: CDR1 MGHRA and CDR2 YSYEKL. The CDR3 sequence is 15 residues long. V was shortened by 0 bases and J by 5 bases, with 11 bases between the two germline ends. CDR3 DNA sequence: TGCGCCAGCAGCCAAGATAGGGGGGGCCATCAGCCCCAGCATTTT. It translates to CASSQDRGGHQPQHF.

With regard to this clonotype: One junction end disagrees with the germline gene, perhaps due to a read error. The genes are TRBV6-1 and TRBJ1-3, with a weak D call TRBD1 (5 bases). This CDR3 spans 14 amino acids. CDR1 is MNHNS and CDR2 is SASEGT in the germline V gene. The CDR3 loop is CASITGFGGSTIYF. The DNA for the CDR3 is TGTGCCAGCATTACAGGATTTGGCGGAAGCACCATATATTTT.

The chain employs TRBV6-6 and TRBJ2-4, with a tentative D call TRBD2 (5 bases). Germline loops: CDR1 MNHNY, CDR2 SVGAGI (reference sequence). Trimming left V 8 bases short and J 4 bases short, with 21 bases between. The CDR3 has 16 residues. CDR3 DNA sequence: TGTGCCAGCTTTTCCCCCTCAGCGGCCCGAAAAAACATTCAGTACTTC. Translating it yields CASFSPSAARKNIQYF.

This clonotype was detected ten times or more. At one end, the junction sequence differs from germline, possibly due to a read error. The chain employs TRBV29-1 and TRBJ2-1; 12 bases map to TRBD1. CDR1 is SQVTM, CDR2 ANQGSEA, per germline. CDR3 size: 16 residues. The CDR3 nucleotides read TGCAGCGTCGCAACCGGGACAGGGGGCTCCCACAATGAGCAGTTCTTC. It translates to CSVATGTGGSHNEQFF.

The chain has TRBV6-2 or TRBV6-3 and TRBJ1-5; weak D call: TRBD1 (5 bases). CDR3 length equals 14 residues. The germline V and J ends were trimmed by 6 bases and 6 bases, with 15 bases remaining between them. Germline CDR1 reads MNHEY; CDR2 reads SVGEGT. The CDR3 DNA is TGTGCCAGCAGACTAATGTCAGGGAGTCAGCCCCAGCATTTT. This encodes CASRLMSGSQPQHF.

This clonotype has only one observation. Here the CDR3 reads CASSPFGVPYNEQFF. The CDR3 nucleotides read TGTGCCAGCAGCCCTTTTGGTGTGCCCTACAATGAGCAGTTCTTC. The V call is TRBV11-1, the J call TRBJ2-1, with D unresolved. V was trimmed by 5 bases and J by 2 bases, leaving 13 bases between them. Germline V CDR1 and CDR2: SGHAT, FQDESV (reference sequence). The CDR3 has 15 amino acids.

This chain uses TRBV30 with TRBJ2-1, with TRBD2 identical over 7 bases. This CDR3 contains 13 residues. Per germline, CDR1 GTSNPN and CDR2 SVGIG (reference sequence). V was pared by 3 bases and J by 6 bases, with 5 bases of the junction left unmatched. The CDR3 DNA reads as TGTGCCTGGAGGGGGACTAACATCAATGAGCAGTTCTTC. Its protein product is CAWRGTNINEQFF.

The chain combines TRBV6-1 with TRBJ1-2, with 7 bases identical to TRBD1. Germline V gene data show CDR1 as MNHNS and CDR2 as SASEGT. J was trimmed by 4 bases and V by 10 bases; bases with no gene match: 15. There are 15 residues in the CDR3. In nucleotides, the CDR3 is TGTGCCAACAGGGAAACAGGGGTTGGCGCCTATGGCTACACCTTC. Its translation is CANRETGVGAYGYTF.

This clonotype has a count of ten or more. This chain connects TRBV11-1 to TRBJ2-7, with no clear D. CDR3 size: 13 residues. Trimming pared 5 bases from V and 0 bases from J, leaving 8 bases between. CDR1 and CDR2 (germline): SGHAT, FQDESV (reference sequence). CDR3 DNA sequence: TGTGCCAGCAGCCCCGAAAGCTCCTACGAGCAGTACTTC. This encodes CASSPESSYEQYF. The entire variable domain, with the rest obtained from reference TRBV11-1 and TRBJ2-7, is as follows: EAEVAQSPRYKITEKSQAVAFWCDPISGHATLYWYRQILGQGPELLVQFQDESVVDDSQLPKDRFSAERLKGVDSTLKIQPAELGDSAMYLCASSPESSYEQYFGPGTRLTVT.

This clonotype was found a few times. The V and J genes are TRBV28 and TRBJ2-2; the match to TRBD2 covers 8 bases. J lost 5 bases, V lost 6 bases, and 11 bases had no gene match. Germline V gene lookup returns CDR1 MDHEN and CDR2 SYDVKM. The CDR3 runs 16 residues. The CDR3 reads CASSPVAASGTGELFF. In DNA, the CDR3 is TGTGCCAGCAGCCCTGTGGCGGCTAGCGGGACCGGGGAGCTGTTTTTT.

The chain joins TRBV13 to TRBJ1-1; D unclear. CDR3 length: 13 residues. The V gene's germline CDR1 is PRHDT and CDR2 FYEKMQ (reference sequence). Between the trimmed V and J ends, which lost 0 bases and 6 bases, there was a span of 8 bases. Here the CDR3 reads CASSLGWYAEAFF. Here the CDR3 DNA reads TGTGCCAGCAGCTTAGGGTGGTACGCTGAAGCTTTCTTT.

V gene TRBV10-3 combines with J gene TRBJ1-1; D gene unclear. The CDR3 totals 13 residues. V was trimmed by 9 bases and J by 0 bases, leaving 11 bases between them. Per germline, CDR1 ENHRY and CDR2 SYGVKD. CDR3 coding DNA: TGTGCCATAAGAACAGAATTGAACACTGAAGCTTTCTTT. It specifies CAIRTELNTEAFF.

The chain joins TRBV29-1 to TRBJ2-1, with D possibly being TRBD1 (5 bases). V was clipped by 7 bases and J by 7 bases, with 17 bases between them. Germline CDR1 reads SQVTM; CDR2 reads ANQGSEA. CDR3 length equals 13 residues. CDR3 region: CSASRQGDNEQFF. The DNA for the CDR3 is TGCAGCGCCAGCAGACAAGGGGATAATGAGCAGTTCTTC.

Points on this clonotype: This may stem from a read error, because a much larger clone lies one nucleotide away. V is TRBV4-3 and J is TRBJ2-7; D not resolved. This CDR3 contains 16 residues. From germline, CDR1 is LGHNA and CDR2 YSLEER. V lost 1 base, J lost 1 base, and 14 bases lay in between. The CDR3: CASSQGTIIASYEQYF. In DNA form, the CDR3 reads TGCGCCAGCAGCCAAGGAACGATTATCGCTTCCTACGAGCAGTACTTC.

Regarding this clonotype: At one boundary the junction diverges from the germline segment, which might be a read error. The gene calls are TRBV6-6 and TRBJ2-7, with D perhaps assigned TRBD1 or TRBD2 (5 bases each). The CDR3 length is 13 residues. Germline V lookup: CDR1 MNHNY, CDR2 SVGAGI (reference sequence). CDR3 coding DNA: TGTGCCAGCAGTTCGGGACCTCTCTACGAGCAGCACTTC. As protein: CASSSGPLYEQHF.

This clonotype was seen at least ten times. V gene TRBV12-5 combines with J gene TRBJ2-1; D not resolved. This CDR3 has 13 amino acids. Germline CDR1 is LGHNT and CDR2 is FRNRAP. Trimming cost V 6 bases and J 6 bases, with 12 bases left between them. CDR3 protein: CASGSPTRNEQFF. For the CDR3, the DNA is TGTGCTAGTGGATCGCCTACCCGCAATGAGCAGTTCTTC.

The gene calls are TRBV6-1 and TRBJ1-1; weak D call: TRBD1 (5 bases). Germline V gives CDR1 MNHNS, CDR2 SASEGT. This CDR3 contains 15 residues. Trimming took 7 bases from V and 6 from J, leaving 21 bases between them. CDR3 residues: CASKKNSGAGAEAFF. DNA for the CDR3: TGTGCCAGCAAAAAAAATAGTGGTGCGGGGGCTGAAGCTTTCTTT.

This clonotype has a single count. The chain couples TRBV24-1 to TRBJ2-5; TRBD2 might be the D (6 bases). Trimming removed 8 bases at V and 4 bases at J, with 19 bases between. Germline loops: CDR1 KGHDR, CDR2 SFDVKD. This CDR3 is built from 15 residues. The CDR3, as DNA: TGTGCCACCAAGGGAACCCGGGACTCAGGAGAGACCCAGTACTTC. This codes for CATKGTRDSGETQYF.

This clonotype showed up many times. The genes are TRBV6-1 and TRBJ2-7; maybe TRBD2 (6 bases). V lost 5 bases to trimming and J lost 1 base, with 15 bases between them. The CDR3 is made up of 15 amino acids. Germline V gene data show CDR1 as MNHNS and CDR2 as SASEGT. The CDR3 sequence: CASSRRDFNSYEQYF. The DNA for the CDR3 is TGTGCCAGCAGTCGCCGGGACTTTAATTCCTACGAGCAGTACTTC.

With regard to this clonotype: A much bigger clone sits one base away, suggesting this may be a read error. This rearrangement joins TRBV4-2 to TRBJ2-1, with no clear D. Germline V gene sequence: CDR1 LGHNA, CDR2 YNFKEQ. The CDR3 consists of 12 residues. The CDR3 is CTSSQDRSEQFF. The CDR3 DNA is TGTACCAGCAGCCAAGATCGCAGTGAGCAGTTCTTC.

About this clonotype itself: This could be a read error, since a much larger clone is one nucleotide away. V usage is TRBV10-3 and J usage is TRBJ1-5; weak D call: TRBD1 (5 bases). V shed 8 bases and J shed 0 bases, with 14 bases lying between them. The CDR3 is made up of 15 amino acids. Germline V gene data show CDR1 as ENHRY and CDR2 as SYGVKD. The CDR3 region has the DNA TGTGCCATCGACGAGGGACCCTATAGCAATCAGCCCCAGCATTTT. Translation: CAIDEGPYSNQPQHF.

Many counts were recorded for this clonotype. The chain's CDR3 is CASSQMTGDTGELFF. The CDR3 bases are TGTGCCAGCAGCCAGATGACAGGGGACACCGGGGAGCTGTTTTTT. The gene calls are TRBV11-2 and TRBJ2-2; 8 bases are shared with TRBD1. Germline values: CDR1 SGHAT, CDR2 FQNNGV. The CDR3 loop spans 15 amino acids. The V and J ends lost 5 bases and 3 bases, in that order; junction bases with no gene match: 5.

This clonotype was seen at least ten times. The rearrangement uses TRBV11-2 and TRBJ2-2; 7 nucleotides line up with TRBD2. Germline V gene sequence: CDR1 SGHAT, CDR2 FQNNGV. The V and J ends lost 1 base and 5 bases, in that order; junction bases with no gene match: 4. CDR3 length equals 15 residues. The CDR3 protein is CASSLGTRRTGELFF. CDR3 in DNA: TGTGCCAGCAGCTTAGGGACTAGACGGACCGGGGAGCTGTTTTTT.

The chain recombines TRBV28 with TRBJ2-2; D call uncertain. Germline CDR1 is MDHEN and CDR2 is SYDVKM. Deletions cut 8 bases from V and 5 bases from J, with 9 bases between. There are 12 residues in the CDR3. The CDR3, as DNA: TGTGCCAGCCTCAACGTTACCGGGGAGCTGTTTTTT. It yields the protein CASLNVTGELFF.

V and J are TRBV7-3 and TRBJ2-1; 7 nucleotides agree with TRBD2. The germline V gene has CDR1 SGHTA and CDR2 FQGTGA. The length of the CDR3 is 16 residues. J was trimmed by 1 base and V by 5 bases; bases with no gene match: 8. The CDR3 spells CASSPGTGRSYNEQFF. In nucleotides, the CDR3 is TGTGCCAGCAGCCCTGGGACCGGGAGGTCCTACAATGAGCAGTTCTTC.